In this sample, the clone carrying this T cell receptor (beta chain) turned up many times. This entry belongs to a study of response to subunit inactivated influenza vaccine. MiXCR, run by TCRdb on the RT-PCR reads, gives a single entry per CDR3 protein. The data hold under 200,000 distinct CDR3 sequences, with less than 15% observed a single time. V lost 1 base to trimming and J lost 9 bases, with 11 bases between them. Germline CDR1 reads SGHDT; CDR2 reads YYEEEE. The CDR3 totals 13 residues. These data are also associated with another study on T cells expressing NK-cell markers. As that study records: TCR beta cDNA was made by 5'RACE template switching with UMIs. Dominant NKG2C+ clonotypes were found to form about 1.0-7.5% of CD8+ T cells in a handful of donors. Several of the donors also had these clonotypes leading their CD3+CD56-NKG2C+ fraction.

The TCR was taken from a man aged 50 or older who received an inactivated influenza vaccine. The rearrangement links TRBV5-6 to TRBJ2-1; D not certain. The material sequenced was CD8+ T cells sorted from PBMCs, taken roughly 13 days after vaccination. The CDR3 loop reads CASSLSSIVEQFF. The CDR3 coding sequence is TGTGCCAGCAGCTTGAGTAGCATCGTTGAGCAGTTCTTC.